The 8 T cell receptor beta chains listed next were all sequenced from one sample in a study of OX40 agonist ivuxolimab in advanced cancers. Repertoires were generated with immunoSEQ multiplex PCR, while TCRdb's copy carries only in-frame clones and drops some. The data show over 55,000 clones, with just under 90% seen just once and 1.9% held by the top ten. Sequencing used CD4+ or CD8+ T cells sorted from blood, obtained in a trial of the OX40 agonist ivuxolimab. These receptors came from an adult with an advanced solid tumor such as melanoma, head and neck, liver or kidney cancer.

The chain combines TRBV6-5 with TRBJ1-4; no firm D call. Germline values: CDR1 MNHEY, CDR2 SVGAGI. CDR3 length: 15 amino acids. V lost 2 bases and J lost 3, with 10 bases in between. CDR3 bases: TGTGCCAGCAGTTACGGTACGCGCGCTAATGAAAAACTGTTTTTT. Residues: CASSYGTRANEKLFF.

The CDR3 DNA is TGTGCCAGCTCACCACAACCCGCACTAATTGGAAACACCATATATTTT. Translation: CASSPQPALIGNTIYF. The chain links TRBV18 to TRBJ1-3; D is ambiguous. This CDR3 is 16 amino acids long. CDR1 and CDR2 (germline): KGHSH, LQKENI. V was pared by 1 base and J by 3 bases, with 13 bases between.

This sequence joins TRBV20-1 and TRBJ2-4; either TRBD1 or TRBD2 may fit D (5 bases each). Trimming removed 6 bases from V and 12 bases from J, with 15 bases in between. Germline assignment: CDR1 DFQATT and CDR2 SNEGSKA (reference sequence). This CDR3 has 11 residues. The CDR3, as DNA: TGCAGTGCACGCCCGGGGACGGATCAGTACTTC. It codes for CSARPGTDQYF.

This clone appeared once. The chain uses TRBV19 and TRBJ2-7; the D gene could be TRBD1 or TRBD2 (5 bases each). Germline CDR1 and CDR2: LNHDA and SQIVND (reference sequence). This CDR3 comprises 13 residues. Trimming pared 5 bases from V and 6 bases from J, leaving 14 bases between. The CDR3 DNA reads as TGTGCCAGTAGTCCTTTGGGGGAGCGCGAGCAGTACTTC. Protein product: CASSPLGEREQYF.

The V call is TRBV19, the J call TRBJ1-5; D possibly corresponds to TRBD1 (6 bases). V was pared by 1 base and J by 6 bases, with 37 bases between. Per germline, CDR1 LNHDA and CDR2 SQIVND (reference sequence). The CDR3 has 23 amino acids. This CDR3 is CASSIAREVAHSQGGFRIQPQHF. The DNA for the CDR3 is TGTGCCAGTAGTATAGCCCGGGAGGTAGCACACTCACAAGGGGGATTTAGGATTCAGCCCCAGCATTTT.

The rearrangement links TRBV6-6 to TRBJ2-5, with 7 bases aligning to TRBD1. V lost 6 bases and J lost 5; bases outside the gene matches: 9. The length of the CDR3 is 14 residues. Per the germline V gene, CDR1 is MNHNY and CDR2 is SVGAGI (reference sequence). This chain's CDR3 is CASRRGQNSETQYF. CDR3 bases: TGTGCCAGCAGAAGGGGACAGAATTCGGAGACCCAGTACTTC.

The genes are TRBV11-2 and TRBJ1-1; D ambiguous. CDR3 size: 13 residues. Germline CDR1 and CDR2: SGHAT and FQNNGV. The V and J ends lost 2 bases and 2 bases respectively, with 6 bases between them. CDR3 region: CASSLSGNTEAFF. In DNA, the CDR3 is TGTGCCAGCAGCTTATCCGGAAACACTGAAGCTTTCTTT.

CDR3 coding DNA: TGTGCCAGCAGCTTGATTTTTGGGCTATCAACTAATGAAAAACTGTTTTTT. Translation gives CASSLIFGLSTNEKLFF. The gene calls are TRBV5-6 and TRBJ1-4; D gene ambiguous. The CDR3 length is 17 residues. Germline-derived CDR1 and CDR2 are SGHDT and YYEEEE. V was trimmed by 1 base and J by 0 bases, leaving 13 bases between them.